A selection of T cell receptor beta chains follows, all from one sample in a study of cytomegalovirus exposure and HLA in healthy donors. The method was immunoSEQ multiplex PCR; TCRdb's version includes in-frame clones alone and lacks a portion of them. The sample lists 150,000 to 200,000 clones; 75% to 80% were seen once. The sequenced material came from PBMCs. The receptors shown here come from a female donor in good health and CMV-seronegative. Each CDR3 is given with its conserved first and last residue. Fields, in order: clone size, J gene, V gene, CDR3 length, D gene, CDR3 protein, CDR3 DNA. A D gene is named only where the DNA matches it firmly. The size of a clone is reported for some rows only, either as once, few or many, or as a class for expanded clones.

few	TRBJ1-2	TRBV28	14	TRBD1	CASSQGQANYGYTF	TGTGCCAGCAGTCAAGGACAGGCTAACTATGGCTACACCTTC
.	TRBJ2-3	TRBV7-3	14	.	CASSLMGGTDTQYF	TGTGCCAGCAGCTTAATGGGGGGTACAGATACGCAGTATTTT
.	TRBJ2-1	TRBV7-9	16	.	CASSLEVAVTYNEQFF	TGTGCCAGCAGCTTAGAGGTAGCGGTTACCTACAATGAGCAGTTCTTC
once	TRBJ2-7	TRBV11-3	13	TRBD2	CASSPHGGYEQYF	TGTGCCAGCAGCCCCCACGGGGGGTACGAGCAGTACTTC
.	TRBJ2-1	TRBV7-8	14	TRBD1	CASSPRTGSGEQFF	TGTGCCAGCAGCCCCCGGACAGGGAGCGGCGAGCAGTTCTTC
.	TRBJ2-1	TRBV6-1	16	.	CASSEAPSRSYNEQFF	TGTGCCAGCAGTGAAGCGCCAAGCAGGTCCTACAATGAGCAGTTCTTC
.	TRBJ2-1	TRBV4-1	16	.	CASSQGTFQGNNEQFF	TGCGCCAGCAGCCAAGGAACCTTCCAGGGAAACAATGAGCAGTTCTTC
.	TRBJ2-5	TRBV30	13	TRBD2	CAWRSGRRETQYF	TGTGCCTGGAGGAGCGGGAGACGGGAGACCCAGTACTTC
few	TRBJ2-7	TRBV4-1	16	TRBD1	CASSQLRGQAFYEQYF	TGCGCCAGCAGCCAATTACGGGGACAGGCTTTCTACGAGCAGTACTTC
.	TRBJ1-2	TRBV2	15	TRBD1	CASSLLTGQGFGYTF	TGTGCCAGCAGTCTCCTGACGGGACAGGGGTTCGGCTACACCTTC
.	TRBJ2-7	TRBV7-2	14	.	CASSYGWRQYEQYF	TGTGCCAGCAGCTATGGGTGGAGACAGTACGAGCAGTACTTC
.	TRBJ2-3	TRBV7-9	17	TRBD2	CASSELAGGRSTDTQYF	TGTGCCAGCAGCGAACTAGCGGGAGGGAGAAGCACAGATACGCAGTATTTT
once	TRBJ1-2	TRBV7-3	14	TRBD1	CASSLKGTGDGYTF	TGTGCCAGCAGCTTAAAGGGGACAGGGGATGGCTACACCTTC
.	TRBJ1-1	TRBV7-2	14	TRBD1	CASSSRQGRTEAFF	TGTGCCAGCAGCTCGAGACAGGGGCGCACTGAAGCTTTCTTT
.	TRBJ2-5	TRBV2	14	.	CASSGGLNYYQQYF	TGTGCCAGCAGTGGAGGACTGAATTACTACCAGCAGTACTTC
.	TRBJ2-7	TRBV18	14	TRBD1	CASSPRQGDHEQYF	TGTGCCAGCTCACCTCGACAGGGTGATCACGAGCAGTACTTC
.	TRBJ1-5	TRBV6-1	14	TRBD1	CASTAGTGTQPQHF	TGTGCCAGCACAGCCGGGACAGGAACTCAGCCCCAGCATTTT
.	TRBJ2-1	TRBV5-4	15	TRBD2	CASSRGLVSYNEQFF	TGTGCCAGCAGCAGGGGACTAGTCTCCTACAATGAGCAGTTCTTC
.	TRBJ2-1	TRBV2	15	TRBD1	CASSPGQGASNEQFF	TGTGCCAGCAGCCCGGGACAGGGGGCCTCCAATGAGCAGTTCTTC
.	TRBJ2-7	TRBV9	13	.	CASSGALKYEQYF	TGTGCCAGCAGCGGGGCATTAAAGTACGAGCAGTACTTC
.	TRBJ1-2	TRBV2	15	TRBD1	CASSSGGQGARGYTF	TGTGCCAGCAGTTCAGGGGGACAGGGGGCGCGGGGCTACACCTTC
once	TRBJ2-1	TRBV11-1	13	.	CASSLVIGNEQFF	TGTGCCAGCAGCTTAGTGATCGGGAATGAGCAGTTCTTC